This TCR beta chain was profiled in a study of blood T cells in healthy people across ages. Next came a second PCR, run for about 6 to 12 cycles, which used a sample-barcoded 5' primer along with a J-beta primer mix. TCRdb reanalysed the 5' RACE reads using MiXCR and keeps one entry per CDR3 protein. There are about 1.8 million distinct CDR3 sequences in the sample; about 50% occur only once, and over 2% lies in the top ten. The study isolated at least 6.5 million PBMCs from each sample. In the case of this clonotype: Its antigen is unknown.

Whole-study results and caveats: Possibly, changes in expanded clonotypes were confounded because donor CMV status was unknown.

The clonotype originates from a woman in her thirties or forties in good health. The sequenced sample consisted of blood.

In DNA, the CDR3 is TGTGCCAGCAGCTTCGGACGCTGGGAGACCCAGTACTTC. This sequence encodes CASSFGRWETQYF. The J gene is TRBJ2-5, the V gene TRBV13; no definite D call. The germline V and J ends were trimmed by 3 bases and 5 bases, with 10 bases remaining between them. Germline V gives CDR1 PRHDT, CDR2 FYEKMQ (reference sequence). The CDR3 totals 13 residues.